The 17 T cell receptor beta chains given below trace back to one sample, sequenced in a study of blood T cell repertoires in COVID-19. Generated by immunoSEQ multiplex PCR, the TCRdb table keeps only in-frame clones and is missing some. The sample has 15,000 to 20,000 clones, 85% seen once; the top ten hold around 59%. Material for sequencing was peripheral blood. Receptor source: an elderly man with acute or convalescent COVID-19.

The chain joins TRBV7-6 to TRBJ1-4, with a weak D call TRBD1 (5 bases). Per the germline V gene, CDR1 is SGHVS and CDR2 is FNYEAQ. Trimming took 0 bases from V and 3 from J, leaving 8 bases between them. The CDR3 is 15 residues long. The CDR3 protein is CASSLAGGANEKLFF. The CDR3 nucleotides are TGTGCCAGCAGCTTAGCTGGGGGGGCTAATGAAAAACTGTTTTTT.

The V and J genes are TRBV5-6 and TRBJ1-2, with 7 bases identical to TRBD1. V shed 4 bases, J shed 6 bases, and the junction held 0 bases outside the gene matches. The CDR3 covers 11 residues. Germline V gene sequence: CDR1 SGHDT, CDR2 YYEEEE. CDR3 region: CASSQGDGYTF. The DNA for the CDR3 is TGTGCCAGCAGCCAGGGGGATGGCTACACCTTC. The whole variable domain, filled in from reference TRBV5-6 and TRBJ1-2, reads DAGVTQSPTHLIKTRGQQVTLRCSPKSGHDTVSWYQQALGQGPQFIFQYYEEEERQRGNFPDRFSGHQFPNYSSELNVNALLLGDSALYLCASSQGDGYTFGSGTRLTVV.

CDR3 residues: CAWNSGANVLTF. The CDR3, as DNA: TGTGCCTGGAATAGTGGGGCCAACGTCCTGACTTTC. V usage is TRBV30 and J usage is TRBJ2-6, with no clear D. CDR1 GTSNPN and CDR2 SVGIG come from the germline V gene (reference sequence). The CDR3 runs to 12 residues. The germline V and J ends were trimmed by 4 bases and 3 bases, with 4 bases remaining between them. The complete variable domain, with remaining parts taken from reference TRBV30 and TRBJ2-6, reads SQTIHQWPATLVQPVGSPLSLECTVEGTSNPNLYWYRQAAGRGLQLLFYSVGIGQISSEVPQNLSASRPQDRQFILSSKKLLLSDSGFYLCAWNSGANVLTFGAGSRLTVL.

The genes are TRBV28 and TRBJ1-5; D is ambiguous. Germline CDR1 and CDR2: MDHEN and SYDVKM. V was pared by 8 bases and J by 3 bases, with 14 bases between. The CDR3 contains 14 residues. CDR3 bases: TGTGCCAGCGAGTTTCGAGAAATCAATCAGCCCCAGCATTTT. Protein: CASEFREINQPQHF.

V and J are TRBV9 and TRBJ2-3, with D possibly being TRBD2 (6 bases). V dropped 0 bases and J dropped 5 bases, with 13 bases sitting between them. Per the germline V gene, CDR1 is SGDLS and CDR2 is YYNGEE. The CDR3 extends over 15 amino acids. The CDR3 region is CASSVDSGVGDTQYF. The CDR3 nucleotides read TGTGCCAGCAGCGTAGATTCGGGGGTGGGAGATACGCAGTATTTT.

The V and J genes are TRBV28 and TRBJ1-2; 9 bases agree with TRBD1. The CDR3 is made up of 14 amino acids. The trim removed 6 bases at V and 3 bases at J, leaving 5 bases unmatched. Germline assignment: CDR1 MDHEN and CDR2 SYDVKM. This chain's CDR3 is CASRTGTGYYGYTF. The CDR3 nucleotides are TGTGCCAGCAGAACCGGGACAGGGTACTATGGCTACACCTTC.

This clone has a count of ten or more. This chain joins TRBV5-5 and TRBJ2-1, with TRBD2 matching over 10 bases. The germline V gene has CDR1 SGHKS and CDR2 YYEKEE (reference sequence). The CDR3 is 15 residues long. Unmatched junction bases numbered 10, after V lost 5 bases and J lost 8 bases. CDR3 nucleotide sequence: TGTGCCAGCAGAATTTCTAGCGGGGGTACCGATGAGCAGTTCTTC. Translating gives CASRISSGGTDEQFF.

This chain links TRBV5-6 with TRBJ1-2; 11 nucleotides agree with TRBD1. The CDR3 spans 14 residues. V dropped 4 bases and J dropped 5; count of bases not matched to a gene: 4. Germline assignment: CDR1 SGHDT and CDR2 YYEEEE. CDR3 sequence (DNA): TGTGCCAGCAGCGGGGACAGGGGGGCGTATGGCTACACCTTC. This translates into CASSGDRGAYGYTF.

The chain employs TRBV4-3 and TRBJ1-5; D uncertain. Trimming stripped 0 bases from V and 4 bases from J, with 7 bases between. This CDR3 contains 14 residues. The germline gives CDR1 LGHNA, CDR2 YSLEER. CDR3 nucleotides: TGCGCCAGCAGCCAAGATCTCCGTAATCAGCCCCAGCATTTT. Amino acids: CASSQDLRNQPQHF.

V gene TRBV28 combines with J gene TRBJ1-4, with 8 nucleotides matching TRBD1. J was trimmed by 4 bases and V by 6 bases; bases with no gene match: 7. The germline V gene encodes CDR1 MDHEN and CDR2 SYDVKM. This CDR3 contains 15 residues. Here the CDR3 reads CASRGADRVNEKLFF. The CDR3 DNA reads TGTGCCAGCAGAGGGGCGGACAGGGTTAATGAAAAACTGTTTTTT.

This clone has a single count. The chain is built from TRBV5-1 and TRBJ1-2; tentatively, D is TRBD1 (5 bases). The CDR3 length is 13 residues. Germline V gene data show CDR1 as SGHRS and CDR2 as YFSETQ. The V end lost 0 bases, the J end lost 10 bases, and 13 bases lay between the germline ends. Here the CDR3 reads CASSLGVTEPYTF. The CDR3 coding sequence is TGCGCCAGCAGCTTGGGGGTGACAGAGCCCTACACCTTC.

This clone was counted a single time. The chain employs TRBV6-6 and TRBJ2-1, with D possibly being TRBD2 (6 bases). The CDR3 sequence is 13 residues long. V was clipped by 6 bases and J by 9 bases, with 15 bases between them. CDR1 is MNHNY and CDR2 is SVGAGI in the germline V gene (reference sequence). CDR3 DNA: TGTGCCAGCAGGATGAACCCGGGGGTTGAGCAGTTCTTC. This encodes CASRMNPGVEQFF.

V gene TRBV18 combines with J gene TRBJ2-2; 7 bases match TRBD1. With V trimmed by 4 bases and J by 5 bases, 4 bases remained unmatched. Germline V CDR1 and CDR2: KGHSH, LQKENI. The CDR3 length is 14 residues. The CDR3 is CASSRQGETGELFF. The DNA for the CDR3 is TGTGCCAGCTCACGCCAGGGGGAAACCGGGGAGCTGTTTTTT.

This chain uses TRBV28 with TRBJ1-1, with 10 bases identical to TRBD1. Per germline, CDR1 MDHEN and CDR2 SYDVKM. After removal of 3 bases from V and 6 bases from J, the junction contained 4 bases not matched to a gene. There are 14 residues in the CDR3. This chain's CDR3 is CASSLDRGSAEAFF. CDR3 DNA sequence: TGTGCCAGCAGTTTGGACAGGGGGTCGGCTGAAGCTTTCTTT.

The chain recombines TRBV5-1 with TRBJ1-4, with no clear D. Deletions cut 7 bases from V and 4 bases from J, with 14 bases between. There are 14 residues in the CDR3. In germline, CDR1 is SGHRS, CDR2 YFSETQ. CDR3 in amino acids: CASGGGLFNEKLFF. The CDR3 DNA reads TGCGCCAGCGGCGGAGGGCTATTTAATGAAAAACTGTTTTTT.

The rearrangement joins TRBV28 to TRBJ1-5; D remains ambiguous. The germline V gene encodes CDR1 MDHEN and CDR2 SYDVKM. The CDR3 has 14 residues. Trimming cost V 9 bases and J 5 bases, with 17 bases left between them. The CDR3 bases are TGTGCCAGGGGAGAAAGGGATGGGTATCAGCCCCAGCATTTT. This gives the protein CARGERDGYQPQHF.

CDR3 in DNA: TGTGCCAGCAGCTTAGGCTTCAGGGCGAACACTGAAGCTTTCTTT. Its protein is CASSLGFRANTEAFF. The V gene is TRBV7-9, the J gene TRBJ1-1; possible D gene TRBD1, 5 bases. CDR1 is SEHNR, CDR2 FQNEAQ, per germline (reference sequence). The length of the CDR3 is 15 residues. V gave up 1 base and J gave up 1 base, with 10 bases separating them.